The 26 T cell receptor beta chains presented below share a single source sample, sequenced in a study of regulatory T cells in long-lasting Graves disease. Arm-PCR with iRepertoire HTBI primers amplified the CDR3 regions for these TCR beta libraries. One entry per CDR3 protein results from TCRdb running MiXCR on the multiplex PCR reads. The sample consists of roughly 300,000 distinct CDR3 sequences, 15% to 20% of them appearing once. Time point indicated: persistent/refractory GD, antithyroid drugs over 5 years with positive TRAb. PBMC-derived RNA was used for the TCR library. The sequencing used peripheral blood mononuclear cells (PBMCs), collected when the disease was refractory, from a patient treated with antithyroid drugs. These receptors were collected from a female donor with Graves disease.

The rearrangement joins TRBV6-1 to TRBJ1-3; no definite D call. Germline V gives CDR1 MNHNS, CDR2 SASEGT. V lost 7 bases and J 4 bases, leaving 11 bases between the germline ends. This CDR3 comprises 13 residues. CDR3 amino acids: CASILDQGNTIYF. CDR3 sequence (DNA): TGTGCCAGCATACTAGATCAAGGAAACACCATATATTTT.

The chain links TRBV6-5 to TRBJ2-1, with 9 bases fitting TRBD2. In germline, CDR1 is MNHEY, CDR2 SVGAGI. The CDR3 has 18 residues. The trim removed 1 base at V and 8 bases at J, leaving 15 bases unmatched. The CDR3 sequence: CASSYYSGRGGLRDEQFF. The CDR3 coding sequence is TGTGCCAGCAGTTACTATTCAGGGCGGGGGGGCCTCAGAGATGAGCAGTTCTTC.

CDR3 amino acids: CASRRGQGDYEQYF. For the CDR3, the DNA is TGTGCCAGCAGGCGTGGACAGGGGGACTACGAGCAGTACTTC. The chain uses TRBV6-1 and TRBJ2-7, with TRBD1 matching over 10 bases. Germline V gene data show CDR1 as MNHNS and CDR2 as SASEGT. There are 14 residues in the CDR3. The junction had 5 bases not matched to a gene; V was cut back by 6 bases and J by 3 bases.

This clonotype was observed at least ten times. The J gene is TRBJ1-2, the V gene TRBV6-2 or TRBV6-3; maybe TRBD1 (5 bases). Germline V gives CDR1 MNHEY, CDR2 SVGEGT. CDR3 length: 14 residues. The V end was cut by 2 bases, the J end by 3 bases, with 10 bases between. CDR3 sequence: CASSYAGTDYGYTF. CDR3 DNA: TGTGCCAGCAGTTACGCCGGGACCGACTATGGCTACACCTTC.

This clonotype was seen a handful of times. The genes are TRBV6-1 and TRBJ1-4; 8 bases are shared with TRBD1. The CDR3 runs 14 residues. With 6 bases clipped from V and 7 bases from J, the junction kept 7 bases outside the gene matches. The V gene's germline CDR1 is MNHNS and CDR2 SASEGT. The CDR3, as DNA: TGTGCCAGCAGACAACGACAGGGGAGTGAAAAACTGTTTTTT. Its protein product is CASRQRQGSEKLFF.

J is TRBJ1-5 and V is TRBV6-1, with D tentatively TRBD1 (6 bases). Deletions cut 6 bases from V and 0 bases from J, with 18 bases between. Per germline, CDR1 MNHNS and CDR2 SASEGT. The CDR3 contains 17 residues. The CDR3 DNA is TGTGCCAGCAGCATGACCTGGGGGGGCGGTAGCAATCAGCCCCAGCATTTT. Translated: CASSMTWGGGSNQPQHF.

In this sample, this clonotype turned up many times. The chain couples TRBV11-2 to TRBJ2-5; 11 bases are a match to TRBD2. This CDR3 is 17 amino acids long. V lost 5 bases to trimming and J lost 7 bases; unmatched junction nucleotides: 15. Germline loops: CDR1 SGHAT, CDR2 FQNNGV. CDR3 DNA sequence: TGTGCCAGCAGCCCCAGGCAGGGACTAGCGGTTATCGGGACCCAGTACTTC. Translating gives CASSPRQGLAVIGTQYF. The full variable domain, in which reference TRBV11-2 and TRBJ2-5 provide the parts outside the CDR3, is EAGVAQSPRYKIIEKRQSVAFWCNPISGHATLYWYQQILGQGPKLLIQFQNNGVVDDSQLPKDRFSAERLKGVDSTLKIQPAKLEDSAVYLCASSPRQGLAVIGTQYFGPGTRLLVL.

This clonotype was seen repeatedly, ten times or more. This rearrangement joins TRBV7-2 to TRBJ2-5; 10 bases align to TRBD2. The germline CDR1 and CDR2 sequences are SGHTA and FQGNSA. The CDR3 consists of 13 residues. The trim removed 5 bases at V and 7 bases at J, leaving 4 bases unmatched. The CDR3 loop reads CASSGTSAGTQYF. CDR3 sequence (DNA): TGTGCCAGCAGCGGGACTAGCGCAGGGACCCAGTACTTC.

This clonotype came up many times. In DNA form, the CDR3 reads TGTGCCAGCGACGACAGCGTAGTTGAGACCCAGTACTTC. It yields the protein CASDDSVVETQYF. This chain joins TRBV6-1 and TRBJ2-5, with TRBD1 as a possible D gene (5 bases). The CDR3 contains 13 residues. Germline CDR1 reads MNHNS; CDR2 reads SASEGT. V was clipped by 8 bases and J by 5 bases, with 15 bases between them.

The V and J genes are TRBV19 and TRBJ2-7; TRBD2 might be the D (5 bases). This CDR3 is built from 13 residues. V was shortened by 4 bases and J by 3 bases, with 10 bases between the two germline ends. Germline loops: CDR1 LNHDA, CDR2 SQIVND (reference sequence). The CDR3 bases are TGTGCCAGTAGTAGAGGGCCGCTCTACGAGCAGTACTTC. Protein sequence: CASSRGPLYEQYF.

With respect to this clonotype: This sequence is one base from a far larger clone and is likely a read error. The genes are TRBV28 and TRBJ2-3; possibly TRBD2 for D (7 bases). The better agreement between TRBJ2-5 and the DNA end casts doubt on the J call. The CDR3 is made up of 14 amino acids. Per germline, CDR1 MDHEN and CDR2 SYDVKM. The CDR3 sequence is CASSPPGGSETQYF. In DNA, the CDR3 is TGTGCCAGCAGTCCCCCGGGGGGCTCAGAGACCCAGTACTTC.

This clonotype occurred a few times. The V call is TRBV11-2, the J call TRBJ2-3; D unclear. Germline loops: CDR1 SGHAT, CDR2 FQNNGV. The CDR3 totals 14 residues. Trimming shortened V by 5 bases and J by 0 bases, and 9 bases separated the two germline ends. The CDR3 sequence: CASSRYPSTDTQYF. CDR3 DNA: TGTGCCAGCAGCCGGTACCCCAGCACAGATACGCAGTATTTT.

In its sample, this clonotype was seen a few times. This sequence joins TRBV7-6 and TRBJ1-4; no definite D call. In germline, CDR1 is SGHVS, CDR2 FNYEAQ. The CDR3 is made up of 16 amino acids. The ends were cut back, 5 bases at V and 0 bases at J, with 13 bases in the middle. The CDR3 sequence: CASSPSRIPTNEKLFF. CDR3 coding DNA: TGTGCCAGCAGCCCCTCCCGGATCCCAACTAATGAAAAACTGTTTTTT.

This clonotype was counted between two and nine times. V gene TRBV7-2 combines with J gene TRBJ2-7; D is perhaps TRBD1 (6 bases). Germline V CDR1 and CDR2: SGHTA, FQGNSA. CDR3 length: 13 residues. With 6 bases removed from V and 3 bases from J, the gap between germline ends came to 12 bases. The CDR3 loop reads CASSTKQGYEQYF. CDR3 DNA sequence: TGTGCCAGCAGTACCAAACAGGGCTACGAGCAGTACTTC.

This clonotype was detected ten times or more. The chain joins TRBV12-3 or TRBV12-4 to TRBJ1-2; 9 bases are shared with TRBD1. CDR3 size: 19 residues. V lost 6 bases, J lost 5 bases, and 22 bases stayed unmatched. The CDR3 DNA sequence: TGTGCCAGCAGCCGGAAGGTGAACCGGGACAGGGTATTTGGGTATGGCTACACCTTC. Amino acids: CASSRKVNRDRVFGYGYTF.

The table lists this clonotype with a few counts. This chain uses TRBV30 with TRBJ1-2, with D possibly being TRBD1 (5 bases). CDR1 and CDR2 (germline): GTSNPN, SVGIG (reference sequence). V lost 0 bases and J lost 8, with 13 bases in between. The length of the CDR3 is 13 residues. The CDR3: CAWSVLAGGGYTF. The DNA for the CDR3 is TGTGCCTGGAGTGTACTGGCCGGGGGAGGCTACACCTTC. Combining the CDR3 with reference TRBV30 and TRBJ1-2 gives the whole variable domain SQTIHQWPATLVQPVGSPLSLECTVEGTSNPNLYWYRQAAGRGLQLLFYSVGIGQISSEVPQNLSASRPQDRQFILSSKKLLLSDSGFYLCAWSVLAGGGYTFGSGTRLTVV.

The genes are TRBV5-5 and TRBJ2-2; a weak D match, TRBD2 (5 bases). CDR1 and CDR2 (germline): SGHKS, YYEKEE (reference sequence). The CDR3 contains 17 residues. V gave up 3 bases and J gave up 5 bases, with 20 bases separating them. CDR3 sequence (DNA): TGTGCCAGCAGCTCCGGCAACTCTGTCCCGGGGACCGGGGAGCTGTTTTTT. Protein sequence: CASSSGNSVPGTGELFF.

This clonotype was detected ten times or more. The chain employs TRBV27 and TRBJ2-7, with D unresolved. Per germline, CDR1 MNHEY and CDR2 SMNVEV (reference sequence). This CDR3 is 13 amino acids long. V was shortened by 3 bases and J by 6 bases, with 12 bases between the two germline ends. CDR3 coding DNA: TGTGCCAGCAGTTTCATCGCTCGTCCCGAGCAGTACTTC. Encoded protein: CASSFIARPEQYF.

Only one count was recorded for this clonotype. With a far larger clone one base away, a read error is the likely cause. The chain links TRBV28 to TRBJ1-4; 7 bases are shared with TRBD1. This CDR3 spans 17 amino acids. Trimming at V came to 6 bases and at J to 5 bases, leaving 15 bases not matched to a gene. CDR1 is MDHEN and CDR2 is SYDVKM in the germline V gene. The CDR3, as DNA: TGTGCCAGCAGCTCGGGACAGCCCCCTGGGATCAATGAAAAACTGTTTTTT. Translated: CASSSGQPPGINEKLFF.

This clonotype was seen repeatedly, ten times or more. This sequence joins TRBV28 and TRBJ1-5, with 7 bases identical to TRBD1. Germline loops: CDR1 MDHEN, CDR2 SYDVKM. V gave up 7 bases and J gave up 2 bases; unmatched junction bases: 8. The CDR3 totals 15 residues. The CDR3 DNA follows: TGTGCCAGCAATTGGGCAGGGGGTGGCAATCAGCCCCAGCATTTT. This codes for CASNWAGGGNQPQHF. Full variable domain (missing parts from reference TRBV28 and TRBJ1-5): DVKVTQSSRYLVKRTGEKVFLECVQDMDHENMFWYRQDPGLGLRLIYFSYDVKMKEKGDIPEGYSVSREKKERFSLILESASTNQTSMYLCASNWAGGGNQPQHFGDGTRLSIL.

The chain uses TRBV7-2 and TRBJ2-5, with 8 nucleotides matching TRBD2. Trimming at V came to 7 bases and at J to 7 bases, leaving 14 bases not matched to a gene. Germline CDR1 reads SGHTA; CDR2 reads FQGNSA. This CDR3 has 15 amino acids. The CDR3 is CASTARGGRGGTQYF. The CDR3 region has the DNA TGTGCCAGCACCGCCCGGGGGGGGCGGGGTGGGACCCAGTACTTC.

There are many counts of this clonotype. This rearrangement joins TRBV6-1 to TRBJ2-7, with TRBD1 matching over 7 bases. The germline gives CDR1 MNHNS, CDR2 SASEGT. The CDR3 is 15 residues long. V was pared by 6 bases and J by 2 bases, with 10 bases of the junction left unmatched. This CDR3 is CASRHRDSLTYEQYF. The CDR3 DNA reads TGTGCCAGCAGACACCGGGACAGCCTTACCTACGAGCAGTACTTC.

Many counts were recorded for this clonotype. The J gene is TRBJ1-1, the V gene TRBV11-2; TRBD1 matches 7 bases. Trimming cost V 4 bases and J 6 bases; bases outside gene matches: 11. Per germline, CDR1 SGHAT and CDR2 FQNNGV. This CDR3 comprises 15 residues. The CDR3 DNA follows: TGTGCCAGCAGCTCCAAAACCGACAGGGTGGCTGAAGCTTTCTTT. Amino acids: CASSSKTDRVAEAFF.

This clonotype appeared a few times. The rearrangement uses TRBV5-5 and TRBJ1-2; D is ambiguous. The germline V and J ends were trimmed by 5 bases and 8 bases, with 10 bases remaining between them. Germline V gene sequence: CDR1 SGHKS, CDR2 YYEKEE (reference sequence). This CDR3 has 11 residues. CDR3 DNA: TGTGCCAGCAGTTTGATCGAAGGCTACACCTTC. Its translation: CASSLIEGYTF. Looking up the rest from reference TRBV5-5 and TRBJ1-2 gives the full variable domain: DAGVTQSPTHLIKTRGQQVTLRCSPISGHKSVSWYQQVLGQGPQFIFQYYEKEERGRGNFPDRFSARQFPNYSSELNVNALLLGDSALYLCASSLIEGYTFGSGTRLTVV.

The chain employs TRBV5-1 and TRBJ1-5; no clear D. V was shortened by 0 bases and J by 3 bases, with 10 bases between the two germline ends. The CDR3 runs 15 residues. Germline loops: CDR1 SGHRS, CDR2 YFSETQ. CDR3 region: CASSLGSGSNQPQHF. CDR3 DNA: TGCGCCAGCAGCTTGGGATCGGGGTCCAATCAGCCCCAGCATTTT. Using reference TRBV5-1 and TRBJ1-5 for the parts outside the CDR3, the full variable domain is KAGVTQTPRYLIKTRGQQVTLSCSPISGHRSVSWYQQTPGQGLQFLFEYFSETQRNKGNFPGRFSGRQFSNSRSEMNVSTLELGDSALYLCASSLGSGSNQPQHFGDGTRLSIL.

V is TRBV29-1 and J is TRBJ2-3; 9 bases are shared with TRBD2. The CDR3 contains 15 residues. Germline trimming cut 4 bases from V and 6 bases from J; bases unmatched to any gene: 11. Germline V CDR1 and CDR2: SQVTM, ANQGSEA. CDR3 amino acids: CSVAGGGDRGDTQYF. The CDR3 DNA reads TGCAGCGTTGCGGGCGGGGGGGACCGGGGCGATACGCAGTATTTT.